The next 6 T cell receptor beta chains were all read from a single sample in a study of blood T cell repertoires in COVID-19. The method was immunoSEQ multiplex PCR; TCRdb's version includes in-frame clones alone and lacks a portion of them. The table records about 330,000 clones, 87% of them present only once. Sequencing input: PBMCs or T cells enriched from blood (not recorded which). The source of these receptors is a woman aged 30 to 39 who had recovered from COVID-19.

This clone has just a few counts. The CDR3 DNA is TGCAGCGTGCGAGGGAGCGGAAACTATGGCTACACCTTC. This translates into CSVRGSGNYGYTF. The genes are TRBV29-1 and TRBJ1-2, with D unclear. The germline CDR1 and CDR2 sequences are SQVTM and ANQGSEA. Trimming shortened V by 6 bases and J by 2 bases, and 13 bases separated the two germline ends. The CDR3 consists of 13 residues.

This clone was detected only once. This chain connects TRBV15 to TRBJ2-5; maybe TRBD2 (5 bases). Germline-derived CDR1 and CDR2 are LNHNV and YYDKDF (reference sequence). This CDR3 contains 17 residues. The V end was cut by 1 base, the J end by 5 bases, with 20 bases between. The DNA of the CDR3 is TGTGCCACCAGCAGAGGATGGACCACCTCCCAGCGGGAGACCCAGTACTTC. Encoded protein: CATSRGWTTSQRETQYF.

V gene TRBV9 combines with J gene TRBJ1-1; no clear D gene. The CDR3 contains 13 residues. Germline values: CDR1 SGDLS, CDR2 YYNGEE. V lost 4 bases and J lost 10, with 17 bases in between. The CDR3 DNA reads TGTGCCAGCAGCCCGAGTACCTCAGGTAGAGCTTTCTTT. It specifies CASSPSTSGRAFF.

V usage is TRBV10-2 and J usage is TRBJ2-3, with 10 bases aligning to TRBD2. Germline CDR1 WSHSY, CDR2 SAAADI. Losses at the gene ends were 7 bases for V and 5 bases for J; bases not matched to a gene: 9. The CDR3 has 15 amino acids. Here the CDR3 reads CASMLERGGRDTQYF. CDR3 bases: TGCGCCAGCATGTTGGAGCGGGGGGGCCGAGATACGCAGTATTTT.

V and J are TRBV19 and TRBJ2-4; 8 positions match TRBD1. Germline V gene sequence: CDR1 LNHDA, CDR2 SQIVND (reference sequence). The junction had 7 bases not matched to a gene; V was cut back by 4 bases and J by 2 bases. The CDR3 totals 16 residues. The DNA for the CDR3 is TGTGCCAGTAGTAGTTGGACAGGGAAAACCAAAAACATTCAGTACTTC. Amino acids: CASSSWTGKTKNIQYF.

The rearrangement links TRBV6-5 to TRBJ1-1; 8 bases line up with TRBD1. The CDR3 sequence is 12 residues long. The V gene's germline CDR1 is MNHEY and CDR2 SVGAGI. J gave up 7 bases and V 5 bases, and 3 bases lay outside the gene matches. The CDR3 sequence is CASSRGQGEAFF. The CDR3 DNA follows: TGTGCCAGCAGTCGAGGACAGGGTGAAGCTTTCTTT.